Listed below are T cell receptor beta chains from one sample, sequenced in a study of shared clonotypes between healthy human individuals. Assay used: immunoSEQ multiplex PCR; TCRdb lists only in-frame clones, some missing. The sample includes under 1,100,000 clones, about 84% of them seen just once. Sequencing was done on a sample of memory CD4+ T cells from PBMCs. These receptors were obtained from a man younger than 35 in good health. Some clones in this sample may be carry-over from other donors' samples. Both conserved end residues are part of each CDR3. The order of the fields is clone size, J gene, V gene, D gene, CDR3 protein, CDR3 DNA. D genes are given only for firm matches. Size is stated for part of the rows, as once, few or many counts, or as a class when the clone is expanded.

NA	TRBJ2-2	TRBV28	TRBD1	CASSLYRGHTGELFF	TGTGCCAGCAGTTTATACAGGGGGCACACCGGGGAGCTGTTTTTT
NA	TRBJ1-1	TRBV28	TRBD1	CASSSPSLTGRTEAFF	TGTGCCAGCAGTTCCCCCTCGTTGACAGGGAGGACTGAAGCTTTCTTT
once	TRBJ2-3	TRBV6-6	NA	CASSYDGAPTDTQYF	TGTGCCAGCAGTTACGACGGGGCGCCCACAGATACGCAGTATTTT
NA	TRBJ2-2	TRBV6-1	NA	CASSDRNTGELFF	TGTGCCAGCAGTGACAGAAACACCGGGGAGCTGTTTTTT
NA	TRBJ1-5	TRBV15	NA	CATSRDPLSNQPQHF	TGTGCCACCAGCAGAGATCCGCTTAGCAATCAGCCCCAGCATTTT
NA	TRBJ2-1	TRBV7-2	TRBD2	CASSSTSGFYNEQFF	TGTGCCAGCAGCTCCACTAGCGGTTTTTACAATGAGCAGTTCTTC
NA	TRBJ2-7	TRBV4-1	TRBD2	CASSQPLAGAYEQYF	TGCGCCAGCAGCCAGCCTCTAGCGGGAGCCTACGAGCAGTACTTC
NA	TRBJ2-5	TRBV7-3	NA	CASSLGRQETQYF	TGTGCCAGCAGCTTGGGGAGGCAAGAGACCCAGTACTTC
NA	TRBJ2-3	TRBV10-3	TRBD2	CAISVWGGDTQYF	TGTGCCATCAGTGTATGGGGGGGAGATACGCAGTATTTT
NA	TRBJ2-3	TRBV9	TRBD1	CASSVQGTDTQYF	TGTGCCAGCAGCGTACAAGGGACAGATACGCAGTATTTC
NA	TRBJ1-3	TRBV5-4	TRBD1	CASSLTGGSGNTIYF	TGTGCCAGCAGCTTGACAGGGGGCTCTGGAAACACCATATATTTT
few	TRBJ1-1	TRBV5-4	NA	CASSLFAGRNTEAFF	TGTGCCAGCAGCTTGTTTGCAGGGAGGAACACTGAAGCTTTCTTT
NA	TRBJ2-7	TRBV30	NA	CAWSVRGGSYEQYF	TGTGCCTGGAGTGTAAGGGGCGGCTCCTACGAGCAGTACTTC
NA	TRBJ1-1	TRBV28	NA	CASSPATGYAFF	TGTGCCAGCAGCCCCGCAACAGGGTACGCTTTCTTT
NA	TRBJ2-5	TRBV7-9	NA	CASSLVGGETQYF	TGTGCCAGCAGCTTAGTGGGAGGCGAGACCCAGTACTTC
NA	TRBJ2-5	TRBV7-9	TRBD2	CASSLVGGGSRGTQYF	TGTGCCAGCAGCTTAGTTGGGGGGGGATCAAGAGGGACCCAGTACTTC
NA	TRBJ1-3	TRBV6-5	TRBD1	CASRDRLAGNTIYF	TGTGCCAGCAGGGACAGGCTAGCTGGAAACACCATATATTTT
NA	TRBJ2-7	TRBV15	NA	CATSILPGQGGIF	TGTGCCACCAGCATTTTGCCCGGGCAGGGCGGTATATTC
NA	TRBJ2-2	TRBV6-5	NA	CASSYDLGYTGELFF	TGTGCCAGCAGTTACGATTTGGGGTACACCGGGGAGCTGTTTTTT
NA	TRBJ2-3	TRBV28	TRBD2	CASSVVAGGPPDTQYF	TGTGCCAGCAGCGTTGTAGCGGGAGGGCCACCAGATACGCAGTATTTT
NA	TRBJ2-1	TRBV7-2	TRBD1	CASSSGQVDNEQFF	TGTGCCAGCAGCTCGGGACAGGTCGACAATGAGCAGTTCTTC
NA	TRBJ1-2	TRBV19	TRBD1	CASSVTGVHGYTF	TGTGCCAGTAGTGTGACAGGGGTCCATGGCTACACCTTC
NA	TRBJ2-2	TRBV7-9	NA	CASSLALGIAGELFF	TGTGCCAGCAGCTTAGCGCTGGGTATAGCCGGGGAGCTGTTTTTT
NA	TRBJ2-7	TRBV19	TRBD2	CASSARGTNSYEQYF	TGTGCCAGTAGTGCTCGCGGGACTAACTCCTACGAGCAGTACTTC
NA	TRBJ2-3	TRBV10-1	NA	CASSESVGLTDTQYF	TGCGCCAGCAGTGAGTCAGTGGGGTTAACAGATACGCAGTATTTT
few	TRBJ2-1	TRBV10-3	TRBD1	CAITPGQGARNEQFF	TGTGCCATCACCCCGGGACAGGGGGCGAGAAATGAGCAGTTCTTC
few	TRBJ2-5	TRBV5-3	NA	CASGALETQYF	TGTGCCAGTGGGGCGTTGGAGACCCAGTACTTC
few	TRBJ2-7	TRBV5-4	NA	CASSSIVVPYEQYF	TGTGCCAGCAGCTCTATTGTGGTCCCCTACGAGCAGTACTTC
NA	TRBJ1-5	TRBV7-9	NA	CASSLDGGSQPQHF	TGTGCCAGCAGCTTAGACGGGGGTAGTCAGCCCCAGCATTTT
NA	TRBJ2-1	TRBV11-2	NA	CASTPDPRGDEQFF	TGTGCCAGCACCCCCGACCCCAGAGGTGATGAGCAGTTCTTC
NA	TRBJ1-1	TRBV6-5	TRBD1	CASSYTGDTEAFF	TGTGCCAGCAGCTATACAGGGGACACTGAAGCTTTCTTT
NA	TRBJ2-2	TRBV6-1	NA	CASRPDRRSGELFF	TGTGCCAGCAGACCGGACAGAAGGAGCGGGGAGCTGTTTTTT
NA	TRBJ1-2	TRBV28	NA	CASSALRWGYTF	TGTGCCAGCAGTGCCCTCCGGTGGGGCTACACCTTC
NA	TRBJ2-5	TRBV9	TRBD1	CASNRGIGETQYF	TGTGCCAGCAACAGGGGAATCGGCGAGACCCAGTACTTC
few	TRBJ1-5	TRBV19	NA	CASRTSTGVPQHF	TGTGCCAGTAGGACGTCAACGGGGGTTCCCCAGCATTTT
NA	TRBJ1-4	TRBV11-2	NA	CASSSPRSLATNEKLFF	TGTGCCAGCAGCTCTCCACGCAGCCTTGCAACTAATGAAAAACTGTTTTTT
NA	TRBJ2-5	TRBV6-6	TRBD2	CASSYSGGGPRETQYF	TGTGCCAGCAGTTACTCAGGCGGGGGTCCGCGAGAGACCCAGTACTTC
NA	TRBJ1-1	TRBV6-5	TRBD1	CASSFRGRTEAFF	TGTGCCAGCAGTTTCAGGGGGAGAACTGAAGCTTTCTTT
NA	TRBJ2-6	TRBV19	NA	CASRRGPGANVLTF	TGTGCCAGTAGAAGGGGCCCTGGGGCCAACGTCCTGACTTTC
NA	TRBJ1-2	TRBV6-6	NA	CASSYRADGYTF	TGTGCCAGCAGTTACAGGGCAGACGGCTACACCTTC
NA	TRBJ2-1	TRBV18	TRBD2	CASSALAEYNEQFF	TGTGCCAGCTCAGCACTAGCGGAATACAATGAGCAGTTCTTC
many	TRBJ1-1	TRBV4-3	NA	CASSQESQGGTEAFF	TGCGCCAGCAGCCAAGAATCGCAGGGAGGGACTGAAGCTTTCTTT
NA	TRBJ1-2	TRBV19	TRBD1	CASSNRGYGYTF	TGTGCCAGTAGCAACAGGGGTTATGGCTACACCTTC
NA	TRBJ2-1	TRBV6-5	NA	CASSRLVYDEQFF	TGTGCCAGCAGCCGACTAGTGTACGATGAGCAGTTCTTC
NA	TRBJ1-5	TRBV2	NA	CASSAPDQRGSFGPQHF	TGTGCCAGCAGCGCCCCGGATCAGCGGGGCTCGTTTGGGCCCCAGCATTTT
NA	TRBJ2-7	TRBV6-1	TRBD2	CASSEASGEYEQYF	TGTGCCAGCAGTGAGGCTAGCGGAGAGTACGAGCAGTACTTC
NA	TRBJ2-3	TRBV11-3	NA	CASSSGSDTQYF	TGTGCCAGCAGCTCGGGCTCAGATACGCAGTATTTT
NA	TRBJ2-1	TRBV5-1	TRBD2	CASSSASGPYNEQFF	TGCGCCAGCAGCTCCGCTAGCGGCCCCTACAATGAGCAGTTCTTC
NA	TRBJ1-3	TRBV9	TRBD1	CASSRGGRGRMASGNTIYF	TGTGCCAGCAGCCGAGGGGGCAGGGGGCGAATGGCTTCCGGAAACACCATATATTTT